These 21 T cell receptor beta chains came from one sample sequenced in a study of cytomegalovirus exposure and HLA in healthy donors (dated by TCRdb to between 2016 and 2019). The library was built by means of the immunoSEQ multiplex PCR assay. The clones in this table, taken by TCRdb from immuneACCESS, are in-frame only. Not every clone is retained; where verified, under half of the shortfall comes from an unresolved V gene, and the cause of the rest is unknown. The sample table records 220,000 or so clones; roughly 83% of these occur just once. The ten largest clones capture around an eighth of the sample. Sequencing input: PBMCs. The receptors originated from a woman aged 25 to 39 in good health and CMV-seropositive.

The chain recombines TRBV5-1 with TRBJ1-1; D gene unclear. Germline CDR1 SGHRS, CDR2 YFSETQ. This CDR3 is 15 amino acids long. The V and J ends lost 7 bases and 1 base respectively, with 17 bases between them. In DNA, the CDR3 is TGCGCCAGCTCCCTTGGGTCCGGGCCGAACACTGAAGCTTTCTTT. It yields the protein CASSLGSGPNTEAFF.

This clone occurred a few times. The genes are TRBV9 and TRBJ2-1; D may be TRBD1 or TRBD2 (5 bases each). V lost 4 bases and J lost 8, with 22 bases in between. CDR1 and CDR2 (germline): SGDLS, YYNGEE. The CDR3 consists of 16 residues. The CDR3 nucleotides are TGTGCCAGCAGCCCCCGGTCGGGGTCCCGAGGGGATGAGCAGTTCTTC. Translating gives CASSPRSGSRGDEQFF.

The rearrangement links TRBV27 to TRBJ1-1, with D hard to call. CDR3 length: 18 amino acids. Trimming stripped 0 bases from V and 0 bases from J, with 17 bases between. Germline loops: CDR1 MNHEY, CDR2 SMNVEV (reference sequence). The CDR3 protein is CASSLSRHLKDMNTEAFF. The CDR3 nucleotides read TGTGCCAGCAGTTTATCGCGCCACCTCAAGGATATGAACACTGAAGCTTTCTTT.

The rearrangement uses TRBV4-1 and TRBJ2-4; TRBD2 matches 8 bases. The CDR3 has 21 residues. The germline CDR1 and CDR2 sequences are MGHRA and YSYEKL. Trimming removed 0 bases from V and 3 bases from J; junction bases left unmatched: 19. The CDR3 loop reads CASSQDGLARPPGGIKNIQYF. The CDR3 coding sequence is TGCGCCAGCAGCCAAGACGGACTAGCTAGGCCCCCGGGGGGTATCAAAAACATTCAGTACTTC.

The gene calls are TRBV2 and TRBJ2-7; tentative D call: TRBD1 (6 bases). Germline V lookup: CDR1 SNHLY, CDR2 FYNNEI. The CDR3 totals 13 residues. V lost 7 bases and J 4 bases, leaving 14 bases between the germline ends. DNA for the CDR3: TGTGCCAGCAACTTAGCAGGGGTGTACGAGCAGTACTTC. Translating it yields CASNLAGVYEQYF.

CDR3 coding DNA: TGTGCCAGCAGCCCGGGACAGGGGCAAGGCTACACCTTC. Protein sequence: CASSPGQGQGYTF. The chain couples TRBV11-1 to TRBJ1-2; 10 bases are a match to TRBD1. The CDR3 loop spans 13 amino acids. The germline CDR1 and CDR2 sequences are SGHAT and FQDESV (reference sequence). With V trimmed by 5 bases and J by 8 bases, 5 bases remained unmatched.

This clone was seen just once. This sequence joins TRBV29-1 and TRBJ1-2, with D perhaps matching TRBD1 (5 bases). Germline V gene data show CDR1 as SQVTM and CDR2 as ANQGSEA. The CDR3 has 14 amino acids. V dropped 4 bases and J dropped 4 bases, with 16 bases sitting between them. CDR3 DNA: TGCAGCGTTGGCCTCGATAAGGGGATCTATGGCTACACCTTC. The encoded protein is CSVGLDKGIYGYTF. The variable domain in full, completed from reference TRBV29-1 and TRBJ1-2, reads SAVISQKPSRDICQRGTSLTIQCQVDSQVTMMFWYRQQPGQSLTLIATANQGSEATYESGFVIDKFPISRPNLTFSTLTVSNMSPEDSSIYLCSVGLDKGIYGYTFGSGTRLTVV.

The chain carries TRBV30 and TRBJ2-2; 13 nucleotides align to TRBD2. Per germline, CDR1 GTSNPN and CDR2 SVGIG (reference sequence). This CDR3 contains 16 residues. J gave up 7 bases and V 3 bases, and 8 bases lay outside the gene matches. The CDR3 DNA reads TGTGCCTGGAGCGGACTAGCGGGAGATCAGTTCGGGGAGCTGTTTTTT. This sequence encodes CAWSGLAGDQFGELFF.

V and J are TRBV4-3 and TRBJ2-7; possibly TRBD2 for D (5 bases). The CDR3 runs 16 residues. Looked up from germline, CDR1 is LGHNA and CDR2 is YSLEER. V was trimmed by 1 base and J by 0 bases, leaving 13 bases between them. CDR3 DNA: TGCGCCAGCAGCCAAGGAACCGCGGGCAGCTCCTACGAGCAGTACTTC. It specifies CASSQGTAGSSYEQYF.

This rearrangement joins TRBV27 to TRBJ2-5, with D unresolved. V was clipped by 3 bases and J by 1 base, with 12 bases between them. The CDR3 has 15 amino acids. Germline assignment: CDR1 MNHEY and CDR2 SMNVEV (reference sequence). The CDR3, as DNA: TGTGCCAGCAGTTTGGGCATATTAGGCCAAGAGACCCAGTACTTC. As protein: CASSLGILGQETQYF.

On this clone: The identical CDR3 is also encoded by other nucleotide sequences in the sample. This sequence joins TRBV6-5 and TRBJ1-5, with D uncertain. The CDR3 is 14 residues long. Per germline, CDR1 MNHEY and CDR2 SVGAGI. V lost 6 bases, J lost 2 bases, and 11 bases lay in between. CDR3 amino acids: CASSPLGGNQPQHF. CDR3 sequence (DNA): TGTGCCAGCAGCCCCCTAGGAGGCAATCAGCCCCAGCATTTT.

The chain employs TRBV18 and TRBJ1-1; unclear D gene. V was shortened by 2 bases and J by 4 bases, with 11 bases between the two germline ends. The CDR3 has 14 amino acids. Germline V gene data show CDR1 as KGHSH and CDR2 as LQKENI. Written as DNA, the CDR3 is TGTGCCAGCTCACCATTAGGCGAGTCCACTGAAGCTTTCTTT. Translated, it gives CASSPLGESTEAFF. Full variable domain (rest looked up from reference TRBV18 and TRBJ1-1): NAGVMQNPRHLVRRRGQEARLRCSPMKGHSHVYWYRQLPEEGLKFMVYLQKENIIDESGMPKERFSAEFPKEGPSILRIQQVVRGDSAAYFCASSPLGESTEAFFGQGTRLTVV.

A remark on this clone: A junction end diverges from the germline sequence, so it may reflect a read error. The rearrangement joins TRBV30 to TRBJ1-2; tentatively, D is TRBD1 (5 bases). CDR3 length equals 11 residues. CDR1 is GTSNPN and CDR2 is SVGIG in the germline V gene (reference sequence). In nucleotides, the CDR3 is TGTGCCTGGAGTGGCACCGGGGGGATTGCCTTC. Translated: CAWSGTGGIAF.

The chain links TRBV29-1 to TRBJ1-3; unclear D gene. V lost 4 bases, J lost 6 bases, and 10 bases lay in between. This CDR3 is 12 amino acids long. Per germline, CDR1 SQVTM and CDR2 ANQGSEA. CDR3 sequence reads: CSVGEGANTIYF. The CDR3 nucleotides are TGCAGCGTTGGGGAGGGCGCAAACACCATATATTTT.

The chain couples TRBV30 to TRBJ1-5; D may be TRBD1 (5 bases). This CDR3 spans 13 amino acids. V was trimmed by 3 bases and J by 7 bases, leaving 13 bases between them. CDR1 and CDR2 from the germline V gene are GTSNPN and SVGIG (reference sequence). This chain's CDR3 is CAWSSEGFQPQHF. The CDR3 DNA sequence: TGTGCCTGGAGCTCGGAGGGGTTCCAGCCCCAGCATTTT.

This clone has just one count. The chain links TRBV5-1 to TRBJ2-3; TRBD2 matches 11 bases. V lost 3 bases and J lost 3; bases outside the gene matches: 6. The CDR3 loop spans 16 amino acids. CDR1 is SGHRS, CDR2 YFSETQ, per germline. The CDR3 DNA reads as TGCGCCAGCAGCTCCTTCTCTAGCGGGGGGACAGATACGCAGTATTTT. Protein sequence: CASSSFSSGGTDTQYF.

The chain links TRBV27 to TRBJ2-1; possibly TRBD2 for D (5 bases). The CDR3 length is 13 residues. Deletions cut 7 bases from V and 5 bases from J, with 12 bases between. Germline V gene sequence: CDR1 MNHEY, CDR2 SMNVEV (reference sequence). The CDR3 coding sequence is TGTGCCAGCAAGCGCGAGGGTAACAATGAGCAGTTCTTC. As protein: CASKREGNNEQFF.

The chain links TRBV11-2 to TRBJ1-1; D not resolved. V shed 3 bases and J shed 7 bases, with 9 bases lying between them. The CDR3 is made up of 12 amino acids. Germline V gene lookup returns CDR1 SGHAT and CDR2 FQNNGV. CDR3: CASSFDGLEAFF. Written as DNA, the CDR3 is TGTGCCAGCAGCTTCGACGGCCTTGAAGCTTTCTTT.

V usage is TRBV27 and J usage is TRBJ2-2; no clear D gene. This CDR3 has 17 amino acids. V was pared by 5 bases and J by 2 bases, with 18 bases between. The germline V gene has CDR1 MNHEY and CDR2 SMNVEV (reference sequence). The DNA of the CDR3 is TGTGCCAGCAGTCTCTCCTTCCGGGCCCAAAACACCGGGGAGCTGTTTTTT. It specifies CASSLSFRAQNTGELFF.

A single count supports this clone. The V call is TRBV30, the J call TRBJ2-2, with 7 positions matching TRBD1. Trimming at V came to 7 bases and at J to 8 bases, leaving 25 bases not matched to a gene. CDR1 is GTSNPN, CDR2 SVGIG, per germline (reference sequence). The CDR3 totals 18 residues. CDR3 in DNA: TGTGCCTTCCTAAATTCCCCGACCCCGGGACAGAAAGCGGGGGAGCTGTTTTTT. It encodes CAFLNSPTPGQKAGELFF.

V gene TRBV6-5 combines with J gene TRBJ2-1; 7 bases are shared with TRBD2. From germline, CDR1 is MNHEY and CDR2 SVGAGI. With V trimmed by 2 bases and J by 0 bases, 4 bases remained unmatched. The CDR3 covers 16 residues. DNA for the CDR3: TGTGCCAGCAGTTACGATCGGGGGGTCTCCTACAATGAGCAGTTCTTC. This encodes CASSYDRGVSYNEQFF.